The entry below gives a single T cell receptor beta chain sequence along with its context. This record belongs to a study of control samples from healthy donors and cancer patients. The CDR3 loop spans 16 amino acids. V gave up 5 bases and J gave up 2 bases, with 19 bases separating them. The V gene's germline CDR1 is LGHDT and CDR2 YNNKEL (reference sequence). The repertoire was sequenced with immunoSEQ multiplex PCR; TCRdb's copy has only in-frame clones and lacks some. The sample contains 150,000 or so clones, under 95% of which appear only once. This sequence was found in a man in his late teens or twenties in good health. Sequencing used blood. This rearrangement joins TRBV3-1 (or the pseudogene TRBV3-2) to TRBJ2-7; the D gene is possibly TRBD2 (7 bases). The CDR3 protein is CASSDWGGSPPYEQYF. The CDR3 DNA follows: TGTGCCAGCAGCGACTGGGGGGGCAGTCCTCCCTACGAGCAGTACTTC.